A selection of T cell receptor beta chains follows, all from one sample in a study of blood T cell repertoires in COVID-19. The assay was immunoSEQ multiplex PCR, and TCRdb's table has in-frame clones only and misses some. The sample yields roughly 250,000 clones, approximately 85% seen once. The sequenced sample was peripheral blood. The receptors were sampled from a human donor with COVID-19, enrolled during active disease. The donor label of this sample is uncertain. Both conserved end residues are part of each CDR3. Not all rows give a size; the values are once, few, many and, for expanded clones, a class.

J gene,CDR3 length,clone size,V gene,CDR3 protein
TRBJ2-3,15,NA,TRBV11-3,CASSATSGSWDTQYF
TRBJ1-5,15,NA,TRBV19,CASSVETGSGQPQHF
TRBJ1-2,18,once,TRBV19,CASTTSPPGASVGYGYTF
TRBJ1-5,14,once,TRBV28,CASSFNGRNQPQHF
TRBJ1-6,16,NA,TRBV2,CASSVSGLKKNSPLHF
TRBJ1-2,14,many,TRBV9,CASTVTGEGYGYTF
TRBJ2-1,11,NA,TRBV6-5,CASNRQGLDFF
TRBJ1-5,16,NA,TRBV30,CAWSGGGGYSNQPQHF
TRBJ2-5,17,NA,TRBV21-1,CASSKASPGTSRETQYF
TRBJ1-1,12,NA,TRBV11-2,CASSPIYTEAFF
TRBJ1-2,15,NA,TRBV6-1,CASSVATGFNYGYTF
TRBJ1-5,12,NA,TRBV6-6,CASSSNNQPQHF
TRBJ2-7,16,NA,TRBV4-2,CASSQGGGGLAYEQYF